The clone carrying this T cell receptor (beta chain) showed up many times. The data originate from a study of T-cell reconstitution after alpha-beta-depleted transplantation in children. Molecular barcoding with unique molecular identifiers was used for the TCRbeta library. MiXCR, applied by TCRdb to the PCR reads, yields one record per CDR3 protein. The profile shows hundreds of thousands of distinct CDR3 sequences, about 10% of them singletons. Losses at the gene ends were 1 base for V and 5 bases for J; bases not matched to a gene: 3. Germline CDR1 reads LGHNA; CDR2 reads YNFKEQ. The CDR3 loop spans 14 amino acids.

The chain is built from TRBV4-2 and TRBJ2-7; 9 positions agree with TRBD2. The sequence was collected from a human donor who donated a stem cell graft to a child with acute myeloid leukemia. The sequences come from PBMCs from the stem cell graft donor, collected from the stem cell graft. The CDR3 sequence: CASSQVLAGDEQYF. Here the CDR3 DNA reads TGTGCCAGCAGCCAAGTGTTAGCGGGAGACGAGCAGTACTTC.